A selection of T cell receptor beta chains follows, all from one sample in a study of blood T cell repertoires in COVID-19. Assay used: immunoSEQ multiplex PCR; TCRdb lists only in-frame clones, some missing. Seen here are some 130,000 clones, 81% observed once, and the top ten hold about 8%. Sequenced input: peripheral blood. These TCRs come from a woman aged 55-69 years with active or convalescent COVID-19. Both conserved end residues are part of each CDR3. The D gene is left open where the match is weak. Not every row has a clone size; where given, it reads once, few, many or a size class.

v_call	clone_size	d_call	j_call	cdr3_nt	cdr3_aa
TRBV12-5	.	.	TRBJ2-3	TGTGCTAGTGGTTTGGTCACGGGAGGCACAGATACGCAGTATTTT	CASGLVTGGTDTQYF
TRBV7-9	.	.	TRBJ1-1	TGTGCCAGCAGCTTTAGTAGGCGGGACGGCCATTCTGAAGCTTTCTTT	CASSFSRRDGHSEAFF
TRBV28	.	TRBD2	TRBJ2-2	TGTGCCAGCAGTTTAACGGGGGGCACCGGGGAGCTGTTTTTT	CASSLTGGTGELFF
TRBV2	once	.	TRBJ2-5	TGTGCCAGCAGTGAGGAGGAGACCCAGTACTTC	CASSEEETQYF
TRBV19	.	TRBD1	TRBJ1-1	TGTGCCAGTGCAACAGGGGGGTCTGAAGCTTTCTTT	CASATGGSEAFF
TRBV6-5	.	TRBD1	TRBJ1-1	TGTGCCAGCAGTTACGGACAGGGAAACGCTGAAGCTTTCTTT	CASSYGQGNAEAFF
TRBV4-1	.	.	TRBJ2-2	TGCGCCAGCAGCCAAGTAGGGGGAGAGAACACCGGGGAGCTGTTTTTT	CASSQVGGENTGELFF
TRBV28	once	TRBD2	TRBJ2-1	TGTGCCAGCAGGACCCTTAGCGGGGGGGCCCCCAAATACAATGAGCAGTTCTTC	CASRTLSGGAPKYNEQFF
TRBV15	once	.	TRBJ1-3	TGTGCCACCAGCAGAGATCTCAGGGCTGGTGGGTCTGGAAACACCATATATTTT	CATSRDLRAGGSGNTIYF
TRBV20-1	.	TRBD2	TRBJ2-3	TGCAGTGCTAGTACTAGCGGGCGCACAGATACGCAGTATTTT	CSASTSGRTDTQYF
TRBV6-5	.	.	TRBJ1-1	TGTGCCAGCAGCACGAGGTTCATGAACACTGAAGCTTTCTTT	CASSTRFMNTEAFF
TRBV2	.	TRBD2	TRBJ2-5	TGTGCCAGCAGAGGAGGGACTAGTCAAGAGACCCAGTACTTC	CASRGGTSQETQYF
TRBV11-2	.	.	TRBJ2-2	TGTGCCAGCAGCTTAGTCGGAGGAGAAACCGGGGAGCTGTTTTTT	CASSLVGGETGELFF
TRBV7-8	.	.	TRBJ1-5	TGTGCCAGCAGCTTTATGGAGAATCAGCCCCAGCATTTT	CASSFMENQPQHF
TRBV5-6	.	.	TRBJ1-1	TGTGCCAGCAGCTTGGGGGAGAAAGCCACTGAAGCTTTCTTT	CASSLGEKATEAFF
TRBV12-3/TRBV12-4	.	TRBD1	TRBJ1-2	TGTGCCAGCAGTATTACAGGGGTCTATGGCTACACCTTC	CASSITGVYGYTF
TRBV29-1	.	TRBD2	TRBJ2-3	TGCAGCGTTGACGGGACTAGCGGGGGAGGAGATACGCAGTATTTT	CSVDGTSGGGDTQYF
TRBV18	once	TRBD1	TRBJ1-1	TGTGCCACCCGACAGGGATTCAACACTGAAGCTTTCTTT	CATRQGFNTEAFF
TRBV5-1	.	TRBD1	TRBJ2-3	TGCGCCAGCAGCTCGGGGACAGGGAGATACACAGATACGCAGTATTTT	CASSSGTGRYTDTQYF
TRBV10-1	.	.	TRBJ2-1	TGCGCCAGCAGTGAGTCGCCCCCCGCGCGTCTGGACAATGAGCAGTTCTTC	CASSESPPARLDNEQFF
TRBV10-3	few	TRBD1	TRBJ2-2	TGTGCCATCACTGACAGGGCCGGGGAGCTGTTTTTT	CAITDRAGELFF
TRBV27	.	.	TRBJ1-6	TGTGCCAGCAGTTCCCTGGGGGGAGGGGGACCCCTCCACTTT	CASSSLGGGGPLHF
TRBV6-6	.	.	TRBJ2-4	TGTGCCAGCAGTCCAGACAAGAACAAAAACATTCAGTACTTC	CASSPDKNKNIQYF
TRBV28	.	TRBD1	TRBJ1-2	TGTGCCAGCAGTTCACCGGGACAGGGGGTCTTTGGCTACACCTTC	CASSSPGQGVFGYTF
TRBV5-1	.	.	TRBJ2-5	TGCGCCAGCAGCTTGGCCTCTGGGCGTATGGAGACCCAGTACTTC	CASSLASGRMETQYF
TRBV12-3/TRBV12-4	few	.	TRBJ2-1	TGTGCCAGCAGTTTAATCTACCACAATGAGCAGTTCTTC	CASSLIYHNEQFF
TRBV10-3	.	.	TRBJ1-1	TGTGCCATCAGCCCCAGGGGTCCCACTGAAGCTTTCTTT	CAISPRGPTEAFF
TRBV13	.	TRBD1	TRBJ2-7	TGTGCCAGCCGGCGAGGGACAGGGGCGCGGGAGCAGTACTTC	CASRRGTGAREQYF
TRBV24-1	.	TRBD1	TRBJ1-5	TGTGCCACCAGTGACCGGGGACAGGATAGCAATCAGCCCCAGCATTTT	CATSDRGQDSNQPQHF
TRBV6-6	.	TRBD1	TRBJ1-2	TGTGCCAGCAGTCCTGACAGGGACCTGCTAAACTATGGCTACACCTTC	CASSPDRDLLNYGYTF
TRBV12-3/TRBV12-4	few	TRBD2	TRBJ2-4	TGTGCCAGCAGTTCAACACTAGCGGGGTGGACGCACTTC	CASSSTLAGWTHF
TRBV5-4	.	TRBD2	TRBJ2-5	TGTGCCAGCAGCACCGGACTAGCGGGACTCCAAGAGACCCAGTACTTC	CASSTGLAGLQETQYF
TRBV19	.	.	TRBJ1-2	TGTGCCAGTACCCATATAGAGGCGGGCCTCTATGGCTACACCTTC	CASTHIEAGLYGYTF
TRBV28	.	TRBD1	TRBJ1-1	TGTGCCAGCAGGGGACAGGGGGCCCCAAACACTGAAGCTTTCTTT	CASRGQGAPNTEAFF